This entry lists 8 T cell receptor beta chains sequenced from one sample in a study of immune characterization of retroperitoneal liposarcoma. TCRdb reprocessed the PCR reads with MiXCR, giving one entry per CDR3 protein. The sample has around 10,000 distinct CDR3 sequences, about 50% seen once; the top ten hold 10%. Sequences were obtained from tumor tissue. The receptor set was obtained from a female donor with retroperitoneal liposarcoma.

This clonotype qualifies as medium-sized (0.01 to 0.1%). The chain combines TRBV10-2 with TRBJ2-5, with D maybe TRBD2 (6 bases). Trimming took off 6 bases at V and 4 bases at J, with 18 bases between the two ends. Germline CDR1 WSHSY, CDR2 SAAADI. This CDR3 region has 15 residues. CDR3: CASSGDSGGAETQYF. In DNA, the CDR3 is TGCGCCAGCAGCGGTGACTCAGGCGGGGCAGAGACCCAGTACTTC.

The table lists this clonotype with a count of one. The chain uses TRBV6-1 and TRBJ2-5; TRBD1 matches at 10 bases. TRBJ2-1 explains the end of the DNA better; the J call may be wrong. CDR3 size: 14 residues. Germline-derived CDR1 and CDR2 are MNHNS and SASEGT. CDR3 coding DNA: TGTGCCAGCAGTGAAAGACAGGGGGCTGCCGAGCAGTTCTTC. It translates to CASSERQGAAEQFF.

This rearrangement joins TRBV4-1 to TRBJ2-3, with TRBD2 matching over 11 bases. The ends lost 4 bases at V and 0 bases at J; junction bases unmatched: 3. CDR1 and CDR2 from the germline V gene are MGHRA and YSYEKL. This CDR3 comprises 16 residues. CDR3 region: CASSLRLAGSTDTQYF. The CDR3 DNA sequence: TGCGCCAGCAGCCTCCGACTAGCGGGAAGCACAGATACGCAGTATTTT.

The V gene is TRBV6-1, the J gene TRBJ1-2, with a tentative D call TRBD1 (5 bases). The germline V and J ends were trimmed by 4 bases and 7 bases, with 16 bases remaining between them. The CDR3 is 14 residues long. Germline lookup yields CDR1 MNHNS and CDR2 SASEGT. The CDR3 spells CASSARSWGGGYTF. The CDR3 DNA follows: TGTGCCAGCAGTGCTCGGTCGTGGGGCGGTGGCTACACCTTC.

This clonotype qualifies as medium-sized. A junction boundary mismatches the germline segment, possibly from a read error. This chain links TRBV7-7 with TRBJ2-1; D remains unclear. The closer fit of TRBJ2-7 to the DNA end suggests the J call may be wrong. CDR1 is SSHAT, CDR2 FNYEAQ, per germline (reference sequence). This CDR3 is 13 amino acids long. CDR3 DNA sequence: TGTGCTAGCAGCTTAAGGGAATTGGGTGAGCAGTACTTC. Translated: CASSLRELGEQYF.

The rearrangement joins TRBV27 to TRBJ2-5; TRBD2 might be the D (5 bases). The better agreement between TRBJ2-7 and the DNA end casts doubt on the J call. Germline values: CDR1 MNHEY, CDR2 SMNVEV (reference sequence). The CDR3 length is 14 residues. The CDR3, as DNA: TGTGCCAGCAGTTTACGAGGGAGAGGCTACGAGCAGTACTTC. Encoded protein: CASSLRGRGYEQYF.

This clonotype was recorded at least ten times. This chain links TRBV6-1 with TRBJ1-1, with 10 bases identical to TRBD1. V was pared by 1 base and J by 5 bases, with 7 bases of the junction left unmatched. Germline-derived CDR1 and CDR2 are MNHNS and SASEGT. CDR3 length: 16 residues. The CDR3 loop is CASSEGRGQGRTEAFF. CDR3 nucleotide sequence: TGTGCCAGCAGTGAAGGCAGGGGACAGGGGAGAACTGAAGCTTTCTTT.

This chain uses TRBV6-1 with TRBJ1-5, with 9 bases fitting TRBD1. CDR1 MNHNS and CDR2 SASEGT come from the germline V gene. The CDR3 is 14 amino acids. Losses at the gene ends were 8 bases for V and 2 bases for J; bases not matched to a gene: 4. The DNA of the CDR3 is TGTGCCAGCCGAACAGGGGGCGGCAATCAGCCCCAGCATTTT. This sequence encodes CASRTGGGNQPQHF.